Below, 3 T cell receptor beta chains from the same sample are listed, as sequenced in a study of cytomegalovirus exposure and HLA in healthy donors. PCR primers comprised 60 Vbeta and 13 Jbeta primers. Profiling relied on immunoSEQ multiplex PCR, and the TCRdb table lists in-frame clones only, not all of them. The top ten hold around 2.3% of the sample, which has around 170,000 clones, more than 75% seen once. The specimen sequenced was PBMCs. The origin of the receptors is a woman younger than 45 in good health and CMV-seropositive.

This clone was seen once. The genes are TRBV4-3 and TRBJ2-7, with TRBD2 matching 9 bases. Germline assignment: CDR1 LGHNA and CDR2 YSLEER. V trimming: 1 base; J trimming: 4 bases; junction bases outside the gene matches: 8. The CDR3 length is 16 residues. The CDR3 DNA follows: TGCGCCAGCAGCCAAGTAGGGCGGGGGGGTACGTACGAGCAGTACTTC. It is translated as CASSQVGRGGTYEQYF.

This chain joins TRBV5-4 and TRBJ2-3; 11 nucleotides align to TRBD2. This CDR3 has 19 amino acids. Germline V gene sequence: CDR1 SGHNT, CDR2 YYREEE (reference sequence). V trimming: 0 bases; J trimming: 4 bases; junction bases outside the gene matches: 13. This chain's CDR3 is CASSLEGLAGSLLPDTQYF. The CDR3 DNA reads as TGTGCCAGCAGCTTGGAAGGACTAGCGGGTTCGCTCCTCCCAGATACGCAGTATTTT.

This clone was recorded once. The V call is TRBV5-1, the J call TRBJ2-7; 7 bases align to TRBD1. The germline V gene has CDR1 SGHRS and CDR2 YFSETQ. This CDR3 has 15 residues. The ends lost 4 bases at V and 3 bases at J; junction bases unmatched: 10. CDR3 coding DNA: TGCGCCAGCAGCCCCTATACCGGGACAGACTACGAGCAGTACTTC. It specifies CASSPYTGTDYEQYF.